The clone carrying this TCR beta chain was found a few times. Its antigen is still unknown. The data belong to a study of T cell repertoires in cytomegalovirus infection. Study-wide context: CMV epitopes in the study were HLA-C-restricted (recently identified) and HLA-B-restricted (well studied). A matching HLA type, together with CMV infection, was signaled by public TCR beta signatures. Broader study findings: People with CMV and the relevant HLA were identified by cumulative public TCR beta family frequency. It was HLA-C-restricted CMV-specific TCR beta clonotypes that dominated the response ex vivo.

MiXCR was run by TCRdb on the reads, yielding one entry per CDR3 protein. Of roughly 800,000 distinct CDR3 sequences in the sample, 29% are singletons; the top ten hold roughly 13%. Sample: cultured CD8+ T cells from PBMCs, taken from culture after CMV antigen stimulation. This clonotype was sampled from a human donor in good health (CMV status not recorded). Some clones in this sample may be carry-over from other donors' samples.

The CDR3 DNA sequence: TGTGCCAGCAGCTTAGAGGGGACAGGGGGCGAGGAGCAGTACTTC. Translating it yields CASSLEGTGGEEQYF. The chain uses TRBV11-1 and TRBJ2-7, with 12 nucleotides matching TRBD1. Trimming cost V 1 base and J 7 bases; bases outside gene matches: 5. Germline V CDR1 and CDR2: SGHAT, FQDESV (reference sequence). This CDR3 spans 15 amino acids.